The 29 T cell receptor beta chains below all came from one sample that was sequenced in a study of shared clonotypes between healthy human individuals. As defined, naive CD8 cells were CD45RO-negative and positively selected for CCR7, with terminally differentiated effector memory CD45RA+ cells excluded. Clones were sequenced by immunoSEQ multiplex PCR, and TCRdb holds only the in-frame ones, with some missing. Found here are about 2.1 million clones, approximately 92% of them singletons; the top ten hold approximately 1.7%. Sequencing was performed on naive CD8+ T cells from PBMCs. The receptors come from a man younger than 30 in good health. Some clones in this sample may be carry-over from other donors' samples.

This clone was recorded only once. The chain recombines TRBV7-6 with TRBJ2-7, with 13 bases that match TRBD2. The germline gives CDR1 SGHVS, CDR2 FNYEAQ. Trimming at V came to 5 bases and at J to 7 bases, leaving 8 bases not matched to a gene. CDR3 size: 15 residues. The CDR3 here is CASSPTSGRAEEQYF. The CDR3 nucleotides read TGTGCCAGCAGCCCAACTAGCGGGAGGGCGGAAGAGCAGTACTTC.

The CDR3 loop reads CASSTSGGSYNEQFF. DNA of the CDR3: TGTGCCAGCAGCACCAGCGGCGGCTCCTACAATGAGCAGTTCTTC. The rearrangement uses TRBV7-2 and TRBJ2-1, with D possibly matching TRBD2 (5 bases). Trimming shortened V by 5 bases and J by 0 bases, and 11 bases separated the two germline ends. From germline, CDR1 is SGHTA and CDR2 FQGNSA. The CDR3 is made up of 15 amino acids.

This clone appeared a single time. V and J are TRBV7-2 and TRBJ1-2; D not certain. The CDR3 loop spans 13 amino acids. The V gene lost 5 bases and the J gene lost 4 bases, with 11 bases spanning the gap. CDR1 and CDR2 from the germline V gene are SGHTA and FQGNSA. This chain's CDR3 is CASSEIGGYGYTF. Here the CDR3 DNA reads TGTGCCAGCAGCGAAATTGGTGGCTATGGCTACACCTTC.

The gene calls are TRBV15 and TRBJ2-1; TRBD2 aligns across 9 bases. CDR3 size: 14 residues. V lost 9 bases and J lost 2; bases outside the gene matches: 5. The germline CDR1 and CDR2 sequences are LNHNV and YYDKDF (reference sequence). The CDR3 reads CATAAGGPYNEQFF. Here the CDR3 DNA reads TGTGCCACAGCAGCGGGAGGACCCTACAATGAGCAGTTCTTC.

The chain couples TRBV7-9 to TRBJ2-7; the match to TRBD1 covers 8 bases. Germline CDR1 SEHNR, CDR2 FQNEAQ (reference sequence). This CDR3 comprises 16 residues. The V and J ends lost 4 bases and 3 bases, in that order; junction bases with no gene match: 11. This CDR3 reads CASSSTSGQGGYEQYF. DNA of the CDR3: TGTGCCAGCAGCTCGACTTCCGGACAGGGCGGCTACGAGCAGTACTTC.

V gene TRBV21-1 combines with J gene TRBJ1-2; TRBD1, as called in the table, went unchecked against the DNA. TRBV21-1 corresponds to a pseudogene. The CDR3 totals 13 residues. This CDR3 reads CASSNNSIYGYTF. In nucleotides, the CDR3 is TGTGCCAGCAGCAATAACAGCATCTATGGCTACACCTTC.

Here the CDR3 reads CASSPGQGLINEQFF. CDR3 bases: TGCGCCAGCAGCCCGGGACAGGGGTTAATCAATGAGCAGTTCTTC. The rearrangement joins TRBV5-1 to TRBJ2-1, with 10 bases fitting TRBD1. With V trimmed by 4 bases and J by 6 bases, 7 bases remained unmatched. This CDR3 is built from 15 residues. Germline V gene data show CDR1 as SGHRS and CDR2 as YFSETQ.

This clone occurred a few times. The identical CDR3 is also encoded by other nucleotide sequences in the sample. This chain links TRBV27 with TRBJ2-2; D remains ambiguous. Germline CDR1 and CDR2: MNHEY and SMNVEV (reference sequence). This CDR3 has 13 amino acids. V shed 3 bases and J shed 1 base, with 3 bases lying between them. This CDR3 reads CASSFGNTGELFF. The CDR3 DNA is TGTGCCAGCAGTTTCGGGAACACCGGGGAGCTGTTTTTT.

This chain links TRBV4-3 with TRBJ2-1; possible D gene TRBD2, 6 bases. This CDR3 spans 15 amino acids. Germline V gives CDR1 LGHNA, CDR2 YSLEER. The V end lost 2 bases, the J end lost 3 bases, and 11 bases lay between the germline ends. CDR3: CASSQLEGLYNEQFF. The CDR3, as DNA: TGCGCCAGCAGCCAACTGGAGGGCCTCTACAATGAGCAGTTCTTC.

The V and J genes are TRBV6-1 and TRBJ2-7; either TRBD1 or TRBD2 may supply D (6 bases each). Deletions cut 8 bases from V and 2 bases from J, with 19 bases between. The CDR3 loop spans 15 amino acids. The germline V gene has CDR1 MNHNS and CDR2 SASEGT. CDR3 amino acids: CASPTEGEPPYEQYF. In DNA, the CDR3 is TGTGCCAGCCCTACGGAGGGGGAGCCCCCCTACGAGCAGTACTTC.

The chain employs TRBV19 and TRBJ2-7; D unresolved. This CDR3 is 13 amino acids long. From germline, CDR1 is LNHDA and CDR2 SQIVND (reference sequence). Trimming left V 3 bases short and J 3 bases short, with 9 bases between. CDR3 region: CASSISDNYEQYF. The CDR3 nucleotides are TGTGCCAGTAGTATTTCAGATAACTACGAGCAGTACTTC.

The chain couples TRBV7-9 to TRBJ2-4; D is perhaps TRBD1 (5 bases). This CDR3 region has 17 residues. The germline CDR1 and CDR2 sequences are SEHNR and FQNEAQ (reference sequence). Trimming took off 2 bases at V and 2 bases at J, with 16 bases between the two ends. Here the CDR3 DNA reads TGTGCCAGCAGCTTAATTTTAATGACAGCTACCAAAAACATTCAGTACTTC. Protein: CASSLILMTATKNIQYF. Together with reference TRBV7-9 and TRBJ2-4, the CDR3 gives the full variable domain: DTGVSQNPRHKITKRGQNVTFRCDPISEHNRLYWYRQTLGQGPEFLTYFQNEAQLEKSRLLSDRFSAERPKGSFSTLEIQRTEQGDSAMYLCASSLILMTATKNIQYFGAGTRLSVL.

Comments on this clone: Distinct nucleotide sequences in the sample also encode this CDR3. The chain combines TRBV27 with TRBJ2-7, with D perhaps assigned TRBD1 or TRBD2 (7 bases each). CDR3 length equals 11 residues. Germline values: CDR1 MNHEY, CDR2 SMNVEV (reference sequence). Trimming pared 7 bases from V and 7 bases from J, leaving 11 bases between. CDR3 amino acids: CASTQGGEQYF. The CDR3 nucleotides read TGTGCCAGCACCCAGGGGGGGGAGCAGTACTTC.

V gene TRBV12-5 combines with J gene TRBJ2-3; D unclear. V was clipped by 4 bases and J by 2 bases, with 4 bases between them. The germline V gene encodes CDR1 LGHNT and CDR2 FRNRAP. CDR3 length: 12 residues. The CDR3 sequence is CASGSDTDTQYF. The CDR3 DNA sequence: TGTGCTAGTGGTTCGGACACAGATACGCAGTATTTT.

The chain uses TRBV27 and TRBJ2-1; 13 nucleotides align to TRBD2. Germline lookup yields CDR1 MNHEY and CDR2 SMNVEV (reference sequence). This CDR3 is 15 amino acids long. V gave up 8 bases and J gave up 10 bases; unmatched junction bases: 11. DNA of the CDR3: TGTGCCAGCCTCCACCGGGGACTAGCGGGAAACGAGCAGTTCTTC. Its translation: CASLHRGLAGNEQFF.

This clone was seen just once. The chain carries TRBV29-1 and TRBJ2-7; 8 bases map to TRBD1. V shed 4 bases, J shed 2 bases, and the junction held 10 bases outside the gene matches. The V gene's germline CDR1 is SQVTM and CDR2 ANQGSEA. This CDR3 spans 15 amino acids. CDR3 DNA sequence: TGCAGCGTTGGAGGCCAGGGGGCAGATCCCTACGAGCAGTACTTC. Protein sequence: CSVGGQGADPYEQYF.

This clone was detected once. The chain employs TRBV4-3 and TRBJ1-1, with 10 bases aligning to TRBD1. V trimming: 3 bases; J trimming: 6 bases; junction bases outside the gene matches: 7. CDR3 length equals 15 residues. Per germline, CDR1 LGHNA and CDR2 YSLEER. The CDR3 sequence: CASSQRADRGAEAFF. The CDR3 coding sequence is TGCGCCAGCAGCCAGAGGGCGGACAGGGGGGCTGAAGCTTTCTTT.

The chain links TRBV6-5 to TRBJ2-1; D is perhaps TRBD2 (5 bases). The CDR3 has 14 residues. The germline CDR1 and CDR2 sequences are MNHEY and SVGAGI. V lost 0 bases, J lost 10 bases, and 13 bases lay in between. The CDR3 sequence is CASSYSYPAGEQFF. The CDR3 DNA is TGTGCCAGCAGTTACTCGTATCCGGCGGGCGAGCAGTTCTTC.

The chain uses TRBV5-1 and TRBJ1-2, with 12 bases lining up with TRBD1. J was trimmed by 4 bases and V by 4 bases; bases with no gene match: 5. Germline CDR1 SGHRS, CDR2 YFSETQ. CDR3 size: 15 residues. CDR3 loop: CASSPAGQGAYGYTF. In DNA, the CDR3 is TGCGCCAGCAGCCCGGCGGGACAGGGGGCCTATGGCTACACCTTC.

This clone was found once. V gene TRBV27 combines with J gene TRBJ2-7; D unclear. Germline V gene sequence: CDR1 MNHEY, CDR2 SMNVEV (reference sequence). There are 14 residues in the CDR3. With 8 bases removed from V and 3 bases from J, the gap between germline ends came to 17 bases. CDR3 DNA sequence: TGTGCCAGCTCGTTCCACTCACCACTCTACGAGCAGTACTTC. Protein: CASSFHSPLYEQYF.

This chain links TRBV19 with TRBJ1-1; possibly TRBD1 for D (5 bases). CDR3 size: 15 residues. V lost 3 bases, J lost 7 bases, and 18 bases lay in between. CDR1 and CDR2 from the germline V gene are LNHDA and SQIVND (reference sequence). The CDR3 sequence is CASSIFDSPRNEAFF. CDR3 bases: TGTGCCAGTAGTATCTTTGACAGCCCGCGGAATGAAGCTTTCTTT.

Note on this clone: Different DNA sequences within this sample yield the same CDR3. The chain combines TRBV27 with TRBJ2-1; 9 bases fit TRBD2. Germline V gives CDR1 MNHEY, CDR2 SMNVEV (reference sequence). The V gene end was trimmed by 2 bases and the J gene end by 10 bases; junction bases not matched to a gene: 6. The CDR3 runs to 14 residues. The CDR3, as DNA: TGTGCCAGCAGTTTAGCGGGAGGGCCAGGGGAGCAGTTCTTC. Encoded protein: CASSLAGGPGEQFF.

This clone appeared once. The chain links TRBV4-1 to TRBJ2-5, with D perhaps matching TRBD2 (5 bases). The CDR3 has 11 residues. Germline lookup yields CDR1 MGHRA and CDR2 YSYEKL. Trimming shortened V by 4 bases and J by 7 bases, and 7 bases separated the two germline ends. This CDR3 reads CASSREGTQYF. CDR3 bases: TGCGCCAGCAGCCGAGAGGGGACCCAGTACTTC.

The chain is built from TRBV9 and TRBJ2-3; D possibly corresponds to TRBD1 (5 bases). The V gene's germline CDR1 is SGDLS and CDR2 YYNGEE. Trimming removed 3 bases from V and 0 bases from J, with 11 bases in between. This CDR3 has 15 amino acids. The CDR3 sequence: CASSAPTASTDTQYF. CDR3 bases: TGTGCCAGCAGCGCGCCGACAGCTAGCACAGATACGCAGTATTTT.

Here the CDR3 reads CAISEYPGQGEHEQYF. CDR3 nucleotides: TGTGCCATCAGTGAGTACCCGGGACAGGGCGAGCACGAGCAGTACTTC. The chain has TRBV10-3 and TRBJ2-7, with TRBD1 identical over 9 bases. J was trimmed by 5 bases and V by 1 base; bases with no gene match: 9. Germline V CDR1 and CDR2: ENHRY, SYGVKD. The CDR3 length is 16 residues.

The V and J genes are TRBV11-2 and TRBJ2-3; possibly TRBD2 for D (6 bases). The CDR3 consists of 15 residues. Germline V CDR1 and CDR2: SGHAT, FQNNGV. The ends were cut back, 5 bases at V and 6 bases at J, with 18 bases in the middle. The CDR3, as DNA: TGTGCCAGCAGCGGGGGGACCCCTATGGTGGATACGCAGTATTTT. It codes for CASSGGTPMVDTQYF.

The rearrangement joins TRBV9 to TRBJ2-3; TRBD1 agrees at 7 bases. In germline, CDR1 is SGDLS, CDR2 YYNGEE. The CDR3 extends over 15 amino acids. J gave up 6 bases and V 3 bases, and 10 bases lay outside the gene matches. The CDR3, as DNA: TGTGCCAGCAGCGGACCAGGGGGATTCTCTGATACGCAGTATTTT. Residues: CASSGPGGFSDTQYF.

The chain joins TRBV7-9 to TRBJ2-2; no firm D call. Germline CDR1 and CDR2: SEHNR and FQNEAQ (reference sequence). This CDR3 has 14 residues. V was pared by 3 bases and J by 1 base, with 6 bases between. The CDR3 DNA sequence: TGTGCCAGCAGCTTTCTCCTGAACACCGGGGAGCTGTTTTTT. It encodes CASSFLLNTGELFF.

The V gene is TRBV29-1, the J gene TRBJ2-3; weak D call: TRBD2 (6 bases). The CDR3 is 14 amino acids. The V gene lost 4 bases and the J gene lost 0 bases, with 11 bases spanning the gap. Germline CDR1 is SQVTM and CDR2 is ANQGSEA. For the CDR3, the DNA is TGCAGCGTTGCCGGGACTCCTAGCACAGATACGCAGTATTTT. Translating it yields CSVAGTPSTDTQYF.